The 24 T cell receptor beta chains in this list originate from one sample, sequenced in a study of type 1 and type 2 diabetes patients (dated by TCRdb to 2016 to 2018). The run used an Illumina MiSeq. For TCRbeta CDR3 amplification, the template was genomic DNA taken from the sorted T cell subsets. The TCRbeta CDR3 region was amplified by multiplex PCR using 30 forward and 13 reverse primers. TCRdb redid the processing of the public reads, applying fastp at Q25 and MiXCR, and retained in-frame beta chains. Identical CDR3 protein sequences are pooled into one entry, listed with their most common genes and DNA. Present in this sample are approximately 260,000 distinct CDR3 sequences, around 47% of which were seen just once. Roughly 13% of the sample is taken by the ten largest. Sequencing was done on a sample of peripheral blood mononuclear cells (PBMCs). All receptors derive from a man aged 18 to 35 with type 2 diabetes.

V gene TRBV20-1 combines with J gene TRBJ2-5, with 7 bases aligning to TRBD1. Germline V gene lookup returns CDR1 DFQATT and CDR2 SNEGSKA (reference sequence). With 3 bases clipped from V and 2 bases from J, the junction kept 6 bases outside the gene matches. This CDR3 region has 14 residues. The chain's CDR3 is CSARAGTAQETQYF. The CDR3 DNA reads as TGCAGTGCTAGGGCCGGGACAGCACAAGAGACCCAGTACTTC.

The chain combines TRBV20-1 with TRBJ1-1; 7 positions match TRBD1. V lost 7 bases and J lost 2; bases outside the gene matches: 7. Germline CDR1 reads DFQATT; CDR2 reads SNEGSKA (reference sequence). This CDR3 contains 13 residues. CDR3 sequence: CSVTGAPNTEAFF. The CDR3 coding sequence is TGCAGTGTAACAGGGGCCCCCAACACTGAAGCTTTCTTT.

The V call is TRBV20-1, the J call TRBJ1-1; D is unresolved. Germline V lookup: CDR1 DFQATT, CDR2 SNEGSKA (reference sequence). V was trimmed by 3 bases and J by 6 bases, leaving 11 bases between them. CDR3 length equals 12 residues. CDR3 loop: CSASLTGAEAFF. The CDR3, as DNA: TGCAGTGCTAGTCTCACCGGGGCTGAAGCTTTCTTT.

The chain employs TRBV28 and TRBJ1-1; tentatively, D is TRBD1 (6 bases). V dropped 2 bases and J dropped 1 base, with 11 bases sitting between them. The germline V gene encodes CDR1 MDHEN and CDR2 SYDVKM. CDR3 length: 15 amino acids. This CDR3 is CASSLTGTQNTEAFF. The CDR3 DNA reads TGTGCCAGCAGTTTAACCGGGACACAGAACACTGAAGCTTTCTTT.

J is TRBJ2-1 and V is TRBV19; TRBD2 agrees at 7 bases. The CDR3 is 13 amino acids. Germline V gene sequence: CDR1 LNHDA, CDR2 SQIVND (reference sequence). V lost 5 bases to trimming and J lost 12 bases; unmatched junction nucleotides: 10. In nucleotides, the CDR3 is TGTGCCAGTAGTTGGACGCGGGAGTCTGTGCAGTTCTTC. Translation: CASSWTRESVQFF.

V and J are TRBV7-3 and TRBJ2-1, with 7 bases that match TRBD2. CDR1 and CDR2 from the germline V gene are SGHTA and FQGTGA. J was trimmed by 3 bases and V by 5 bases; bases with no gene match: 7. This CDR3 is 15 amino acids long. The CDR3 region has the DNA TGTGCCAGCAGCAGATCTAGCGGTAGCTACAATGAGCAGTTCTTC. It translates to CASSRSSGSYNEQFF. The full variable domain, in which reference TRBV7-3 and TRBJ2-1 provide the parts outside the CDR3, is GAGVSQTPSNKVTEKGKYVELRCDPISGHTALYWYRQSLGQGPEFLIYFQGTGAADDSGLPNDRFFAVRPEGSVSTLKIQRTERGDSAVYLCASSRSSGSYNEQFFGPGTRLTVL.

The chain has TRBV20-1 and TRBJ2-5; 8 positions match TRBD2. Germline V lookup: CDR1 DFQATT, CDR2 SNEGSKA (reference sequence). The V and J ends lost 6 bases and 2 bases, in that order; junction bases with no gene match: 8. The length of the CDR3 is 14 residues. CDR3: CSAAGTSPQETQYF. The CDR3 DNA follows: TGCAGTGCCGCCGGGACTAGTCCACAAGAGACCCAGTACTTC.

This CDR3 reads CASREGYYQETQYF. The CDR3 nucleotides are TGTGCCAGCAGAGAGGGATACTACCAAGAGACCCAGTACTTC. The V call is TRBV28, the J call TRBJ2-5; TRBD2 is a possible D gene (5 bases). V lost 6 bases and J lost 0, with 11 bases in between. The germline V gene has CDR1 MDHEN and CDR2 SYDVKM. This CDR3 contains 14 residues.

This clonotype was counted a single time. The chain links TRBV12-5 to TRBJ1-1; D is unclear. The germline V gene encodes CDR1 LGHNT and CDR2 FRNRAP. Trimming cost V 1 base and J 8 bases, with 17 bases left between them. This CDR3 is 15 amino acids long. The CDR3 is CASGLGEGSLLEAFF. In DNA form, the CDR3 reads TGTGCTAGTGGTTTGGGGGAGGGAAGCCTTCTAGAAGCTTTCTTT. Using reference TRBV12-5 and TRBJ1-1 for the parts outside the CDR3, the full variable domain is DARVTQTPRHKVTEMGQEVTMRCQPILGHNTVFWYRQTMMQGLELLAYFRNRAPLDDSGMPKDRFSAEMPDATLATLKIQPSEPRDSAVYFCASGLGEGSLLEAFFGQGTRLTVV.

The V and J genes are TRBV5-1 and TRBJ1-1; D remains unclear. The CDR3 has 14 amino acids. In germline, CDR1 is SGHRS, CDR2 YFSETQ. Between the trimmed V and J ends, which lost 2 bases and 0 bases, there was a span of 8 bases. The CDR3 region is CASSFNSMNTEAFF. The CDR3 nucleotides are TGCGCCAGCAGCTTTAACAGCATGAACACTGAAGCTTTCTTT. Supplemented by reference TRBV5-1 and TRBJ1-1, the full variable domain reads KAGVTQTPRYLIKTRGQQVTLSCSPISGHRSVSWYQQTPGQGLQFLFEYFSETQRNKGNFPGRFSGRQFSNSRSEMNVSTLELGDSALYLCASSFNSMNTEAFFGQGTRLTVV.

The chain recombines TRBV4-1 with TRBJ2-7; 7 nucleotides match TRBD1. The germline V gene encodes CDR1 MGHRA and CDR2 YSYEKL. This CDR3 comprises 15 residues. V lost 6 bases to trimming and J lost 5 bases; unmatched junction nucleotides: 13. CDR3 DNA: TGCGCCAGCAGTGAGTCAAAGGGGGCGATCCACGAGCAGTACTTC. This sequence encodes CASSESKGAIHEQYF.

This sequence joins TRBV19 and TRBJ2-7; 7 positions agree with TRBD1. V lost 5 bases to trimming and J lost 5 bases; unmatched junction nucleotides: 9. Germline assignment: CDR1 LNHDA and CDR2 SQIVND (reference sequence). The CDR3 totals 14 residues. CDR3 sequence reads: CASSFNPQGNEQYF. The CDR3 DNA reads TGTGCCAGTAGTTTCAACCCACAGGGGAACGAGCAGTACTTC.

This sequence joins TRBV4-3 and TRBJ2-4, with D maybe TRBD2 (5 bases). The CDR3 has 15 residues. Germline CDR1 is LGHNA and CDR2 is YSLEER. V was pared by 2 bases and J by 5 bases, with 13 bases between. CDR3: CASSQWSRGENIQYF. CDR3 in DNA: TGCGCCAGCAGCCAATGGAGTCGGGGTGAAAACATTCAGTACTTC.

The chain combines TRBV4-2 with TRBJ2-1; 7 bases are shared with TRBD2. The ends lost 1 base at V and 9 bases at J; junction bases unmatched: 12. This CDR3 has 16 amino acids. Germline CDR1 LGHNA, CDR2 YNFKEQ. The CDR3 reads CASSQVRAGVSGEQFF. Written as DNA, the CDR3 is TGTGCCAGCAGCCAAGTTCGGGCGGGAGTGTCTGGTGAGCAGTTCTTC.

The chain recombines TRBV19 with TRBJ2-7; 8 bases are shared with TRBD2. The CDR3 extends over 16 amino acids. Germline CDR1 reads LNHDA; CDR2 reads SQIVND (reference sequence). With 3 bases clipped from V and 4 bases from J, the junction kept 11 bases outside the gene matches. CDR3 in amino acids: CASSMSSGGEIYEQYF. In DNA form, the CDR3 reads TGTGCCAGTAGTATGTCTTCGGGGGGGGAGATATACGAGCAGTACTTC.

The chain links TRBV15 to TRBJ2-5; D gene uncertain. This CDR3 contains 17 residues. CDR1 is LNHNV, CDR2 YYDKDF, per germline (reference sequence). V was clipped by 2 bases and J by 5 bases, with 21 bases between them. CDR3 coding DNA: TGTGCCACCAGCAGACACCTGAAGAATTGGGCCGAGGAGACCCAGTACTTC. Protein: CATSRHLKNWAEETQYF.

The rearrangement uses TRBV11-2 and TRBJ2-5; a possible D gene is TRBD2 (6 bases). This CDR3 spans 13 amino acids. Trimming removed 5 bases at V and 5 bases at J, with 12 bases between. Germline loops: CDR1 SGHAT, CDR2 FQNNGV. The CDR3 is CASSGGSWETQYF. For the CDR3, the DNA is TGTGCCAGCAGCGGAGGGAGTTGGGAGACCCAGTACTTC. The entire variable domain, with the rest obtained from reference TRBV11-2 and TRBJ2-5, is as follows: EAGVAQSPRYKIIEKRQSVAFWCNPISGHATLYWYQQILGQGPKLLIQFQNNGVVDDSQLPKDRFSAERLKGVDSTLKIQPAKLEDSAVYLCASSGGSWETQYFGPGTRLLVL.

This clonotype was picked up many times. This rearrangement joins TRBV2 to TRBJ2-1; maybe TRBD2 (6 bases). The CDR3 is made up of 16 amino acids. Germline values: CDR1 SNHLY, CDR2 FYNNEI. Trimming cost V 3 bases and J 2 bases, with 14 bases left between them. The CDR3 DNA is TGTGCCAGCAGTGAGGGGGGAGCCACGACCTACAATGAGCAGTTCTTC. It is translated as CASSEGGATTYNEQFF.

The CDR3 nucleotides read TGTGCCAGCAGCCAAGACCCAGCGGGAGGAATTGACACGCAGTATTTT. Translated: CASSQDPAGGIDTQYF. This chain joins TRBV9 and TRBJ2-3; 9 nucleotides align to TRBD2. Germline CDR1 reads SGDLS; CDR2 reads YYNGEE. The CDR3 extends over 16 amino acids. Trimming cost V 4 bases and J 9 bases; bases outside gene matches: 15. The full variable domain, in which reference TRBV9 and TRBJ2-3 provide the parts outside the CDR3, is DSGVTQTPKHLITATGQRVTLRCSPRSGDLSVYWYQQSLDQGLQFLIQYYNGEERAKGNILERFSAQQFPDLHSELNLSSLELGDSALYFCASSQDPAGGIDTQYFGPGTRLTVL.

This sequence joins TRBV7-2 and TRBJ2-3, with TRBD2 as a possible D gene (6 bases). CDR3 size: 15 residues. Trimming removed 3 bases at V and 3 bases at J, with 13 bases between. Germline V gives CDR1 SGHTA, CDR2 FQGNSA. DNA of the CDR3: TGTGCCAGCAGCTTTACGAGCGGGTCGACAGATACGCAGTATTTT. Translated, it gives CASSFTSGSTDTQYF.

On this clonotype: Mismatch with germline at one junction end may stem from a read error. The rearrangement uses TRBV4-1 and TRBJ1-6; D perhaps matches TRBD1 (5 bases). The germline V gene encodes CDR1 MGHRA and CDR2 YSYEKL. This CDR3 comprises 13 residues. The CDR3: CASSPGGDSPLNF. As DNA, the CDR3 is TGTGCCAGCAGCCCTGGGGGGGATTCACCCCTCAACTTT.

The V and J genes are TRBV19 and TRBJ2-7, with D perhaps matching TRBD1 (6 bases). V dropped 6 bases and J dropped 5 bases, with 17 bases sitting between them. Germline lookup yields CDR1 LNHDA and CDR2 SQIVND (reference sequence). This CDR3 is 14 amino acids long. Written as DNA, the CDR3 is TGTGCCAGTAGAGGACAGTCTGGTCGCGACGAGCAGTACTTC. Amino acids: CASRGQSGRDEQYF.

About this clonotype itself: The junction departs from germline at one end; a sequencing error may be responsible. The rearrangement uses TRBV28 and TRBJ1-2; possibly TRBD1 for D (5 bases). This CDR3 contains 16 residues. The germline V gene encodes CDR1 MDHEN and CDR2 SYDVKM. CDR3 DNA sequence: TGTGCCAGCAGACCAAACCTACCGACAGTCAACTATAGCTACACCTTC. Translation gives CASRPNLPTVNYSYTF.

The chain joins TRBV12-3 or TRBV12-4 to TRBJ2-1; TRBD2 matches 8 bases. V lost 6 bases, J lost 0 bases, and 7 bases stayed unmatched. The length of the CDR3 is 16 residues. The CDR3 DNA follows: TGTGCCAGCAGCCCAGGGAGCGGGAGCTCCTACAATGAGCAGTTCTTC. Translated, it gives CASSPGSGSSYNEQFF.